Below are 20 T cell receptor beta chains sequenced from a single sample in a study of blood T cell repertoires in COVID-19. Assay: immunoSEQ multiplex PCR; the TCRdb copy retains only in-frame clones and omits some. The table records 44,000 or so clones, roughly nine tenths of them present only once. Material: peripheral blood. Receptor source: a human donor in a cohort sampled during active COVID-19.

This chain joins TRBV19 and TRBJ1-1; D not resolved. The V end was cut by 3 bases, the J end by 1 base, with 12 bases between. The germline V gene has CDR1 LNHDA and CDR2 SQIVND (reference sequence). The CDR3 spans 15 residues. The CDR3 spells CASSIGQLANTEAFF. In DNA, the CDR3 is TGTGCCAGTAGTATTGGGCAGCTTGCGAACACTGAAGCTTTCTTT.

This sequence joins TRBV29-1 and TRBJ2-4; the D gene is possibly TRBD2 (5 bases). The CDR3 has 13 residues. CDR1 and CDR2 from the germline V gene are SQVTM and ANQGSEA. Trimming stripped 6 bases from V and 9 bases from J, with 18 bases between. The CDR3 DNA is TGCAGCGTCAAAATAATGATTCGGGGCATTCAGTACTTC. This encodes CSVKIMIRGIQYF.

As for this clone: This CDR3 is also generated by other DNA sequences in the sample. This CDR3 reads CASSPGTGGKETQYF. The CDR3 nucleotides are TGTGCCAGCTCACCGGGGACAGGGGGTAAAGAGACCCAGTACTTC. The chain uses TRBV18 and TRBJ2-5; 11 positions match TRBD1. Germline assignment: CDR1 KGHSH and CDR2 LQKENI. CDR3 length: 15 residues. Trimming at V came to 3 bases and at J to 3 bases, leaving 3 bases not matched to a gene.

J is TRBJ1-1 and V is TRBV27; no firm D call. The CDR3 has 15 amino acids. From germline, CDR1 is MNHEY and CDR2 SMNVEV (reference sequence). V lost 5 bases to trimming and J lost 1 base, with 14 bases between them. CDR3 DNA sequence: TGTGCCAGCAGTGGACCTCGCCGGGGGAACACTGAAGCTTTCTTT. The encoded protein is CASSGPRRGNTEAFF.

A single count supports this clone. The chain uses TRBV6-5 and TRBJ1-2, with D perhaps TRBD1 (5 bases). V was pared by 0 bases and J by 2 bases, with 13 bases between. Germline-derived CDR1 and CDR2 are MNHEY and SVGAGI. The CDR3 has 16 residues. CDR3 in DNA: TGTGCCAGCAGTTACTCGCGGGGCGCAGGGAACTATGGCTACACCTTC. Translated, it gives CASSYSRGAGNYGYTF.

V usage is TRBV7-4 and J usage is TRBJ2-2, with D tentatively TRBD2 (6 bases). The V end was cut by 1 base, the J end by 4 bases, with 13 bases between. Looked up from germline, CDR1 is SGHVT and CDR2 is SQSDAQ. This CDR3 has 16 residues. CDR3 amino acids: CASSLVGLTATGELFF. The CDR3 bases are TGTGCCAGCAGCTTAGTGGGACTCACAGCCACCGGGGAGCTGTTTTTT.

The chain joins TRBV7-6 to TRBJ2-2; weak D call: TRBD1 (6 bases). Trimming took off 0 bases at V and 7 bases at J, with 12 bases between the two ends. This CDR3 comprises 15 residues. CDR1 and CDR2 (germline): SGHVS, FNYEAQ. Here the CDR3 reads CASSLASRGIGELFF. The CDR3 bases are TGTGCCAGCAGCTTAGCGAGTAGGGGGATCGGGGAGCTGTTTTTT.

This sequence joins TRBV9 and TRBJ2-7; TRBD1 might be the D (6 bases). The germline gives CDR1 SGDLS, CDR2 YYNGEE. The V end lost 3 bases, the J end lost 4 bases, and 23 bases lay between the germline ends. CDR3 length equals 17 residues. The CDR3 reads CASSAEQDGPRGYEQYF. The CDR3 DNA follows: TGTGCCAGCAGCGCGGAACAGGACGGACCGAGGGGGTACGAGCAGTACTTC.

This clone was seen more than once but under ten times. This chain joins TRBV18 and TRBJ1-1; 10 bases line up with TRBD1. The CDR3 has 13 residues. Germline V gives CDR1 KGHSH, CDR2 LQKENI. J lost 4 bases, V lost 6 bases, and 2 bases had no gene match. CDR3 in amino acids: CASSGDRGTEAFF. The DNA for the CDR3 is TGTGCCAGCTCCGGGGACAGGGGCACTGAAGCTTTCTTT.

This chain uses TRBV3-1 (or the pseudogene TRBV3-2) with TRBJ2-5, with TRBD2 matching over 7 bases. Trimming removed 2 bases from V and 3 bases from J; junction bases left unmatched: 9. The germline gives CDR1 LGHDT, CDR2 YNNKEL (reference sequence). This CDR3 spans 16 amino acids. Here the CDR3 DNA reads TGTGCCAGCAGCCAAAGTCGACTAGCCGAGGAAGAGACCCAGTACTTC. It yields the protein CASSQSRLAEEETQYF.

The rearrangement uses TRBV13 and TRBJ2-2; maybe TRBD1 (6 bases). The CDR3 extends over 15 amino acids. Germline assignment: CDR1 PRHDT and CDR2 FYEKMQ (reference sequence). Trimming shortened V by 5 bases and J by 2 bases, and 12 bases separated the two germline ends. The CDR3 sequence: CASSPIGGNTGELFF. The DNA for the CDR3 is TGTGCCAGCAGCCCTATAGGGGGAAACACCGGGGAGCTGTTTTTT.

The rearrangement uses TRBV6-5 and TRBJ1-4; TRBD1 agrees at 8 bases. The J segment lost 7 bases and the V segment lost 6 bases, leaving 1 base of the junction unmatched. The CDR3 extends over 12 amino acids. Germline assignment: CDR1 MNHEY and CDR2 SVGAGI. This CDR3 reads CASRDRVEKLFF. In nucleotides, the CDR3 is TGTGCCAGCAGGGACAGGGTTGAAAAACTGTTTTTT.

This chain uses TRBV5-1 with TRBJ1-1; 10 bases agree with TRBD1. This CDR3 comprises 16 residues. Germline loops: CDR1 SGHRS, CDR2 YFSETQ. J gave up 2 bases and V 5 bases, and 9 bases lay outside the gene matches. The CDR3 protein is CASSTGTGAPNTEAFF. In nucleotides, the CDR3 is TGCGCCAGCAGTACCGGGACAGGGGCTCCAAACACTGAAGCTTTCTTT.

CDR3 coding DNA: TGTGCCATCAGACCTGGACAGGGCATTGGGGAAAAGAACACTGAAGCTTTCTTT. It specifies CAIRPGQGIGEKNTEAFF. The chain recombines TRBV10-3 with TRBJ1-1; 8 bases match TRBD1. CDR1 and CDR2 from the germline V gene are ENHRY and SYGVKD. The CDR3 has 18 amino acids. V was pared by 6 bases and J by 1 base, with 16 bases of the junction left unmatched.

The chain uses TRBV7-8 and TRBJ1-1, with 7 bases fitting TRBD1. The junction had 17 bases not matched to a gene; V was cut back by 5 bases and J by 2 bases. The CDR3 is made up of 18 amino acids. Germline V gene lookup returns CDR1 SGHVS and CDR2 FQNEAQ. This chain's CDR3 is CASSDQGPTGRPNTEAFF. The CDR3 coding sequence is TGTGCCAGCAGCGATCAAGGTCCGACAGGGCGCCCCAACACTGAAGCTTTCTTT.

In its sample, this clone was seen a few times. The chain uses TRBV4-1 and TRBJ1-5, with D possibly TRBD1 on 6 matching bases. V lost 1 base to trimming and J lost 0 bases, with 7 bases between them. This CDR3 is built from 15 residues. Germline loops: CDR1 MGHRA, CDR2 YSYEKL. The CDR3, as DNA: TGCGCCAGCAGCCAAGTACAGGGTAGCAATCAGCCCCAGCATTTT. It specifies CASSQVQGSNQPQHF.

The rearrangement links TRBV7-2 to TRBJ1-3; D ambiguous. V shed 0 bases and J shed 14 bases, with 14 bases lying between them. CDR1 is SGHTA, CDR2 FQGNSA, per germline. CDR3 size: 13 residues. CDR3 nucleotide sequence: TGTGCCAGCAGCTTAGCGGGTAGAAGGGAGCTATATTTT. It translates to CASSLAGRRELYF.

This chain links TRBV7-2 with TRBJ2-2, with TRBD1 as a possible D gene (5 bases). CDR3 size: 14 residues. V was clipped by 5 bases and J by 5 bases, with 12 bases between them. The germline CDR1 and CDR2 sequences are SGHTA and FQGNSA. The CDR3 DNA sequence: TGTGCCAGCAGCGACGGGCCAGGGACCGGGGAGCTGTTTTTT. Protein: CASSDGPGTGELFF.

The chain combines TRBV6-5 with TRBJ1-5, with TRBD1 as a possible D gene (6 bases). The V end was cut by 8 bases, the J end by 1 base, with 9 bases between. In germline, CDR1 is MNHEY, CDR2 SVGAGI. This CDR3 comprises 13 residues. The chain's CDR3 is CASYGQSNQPQHF. The CDR3 DNA sequence: TGTGCCAGCTATGGACAGAGCAATCAGCCCCAGCATTTT.

This clone was observed a handful of times. The chain employs TRBV9 and TRBJ2-5; D possibly corresponds to TRBD2 (6 bases). The germline CDR1 and CDR2 sequences are SGDLS and YYNGEE. This CDR3 is 13 amino acids long. The V gene lost 3 bases and the J gene lost 4 bases, with 10 bases spanning the gap. The CDR3 reads CASSDGLLETQYF. The CDR3 nucleotides are TGTGCCAGCAGCGACGGACTACTAGAGACCCAGTACTTC. Full variable domain (missing parts from reference TRBV9 and TRBJ2-5): DSGVTQTPKHLITATGQRVTLRCSPRSGDLSVYWYQQSLDQGLQFLIQYYNGEERAKGNILERFSAQQFPDLHSELNLSSLELGDSALYFCASSDGLLETQYFGPGTRLLVL.